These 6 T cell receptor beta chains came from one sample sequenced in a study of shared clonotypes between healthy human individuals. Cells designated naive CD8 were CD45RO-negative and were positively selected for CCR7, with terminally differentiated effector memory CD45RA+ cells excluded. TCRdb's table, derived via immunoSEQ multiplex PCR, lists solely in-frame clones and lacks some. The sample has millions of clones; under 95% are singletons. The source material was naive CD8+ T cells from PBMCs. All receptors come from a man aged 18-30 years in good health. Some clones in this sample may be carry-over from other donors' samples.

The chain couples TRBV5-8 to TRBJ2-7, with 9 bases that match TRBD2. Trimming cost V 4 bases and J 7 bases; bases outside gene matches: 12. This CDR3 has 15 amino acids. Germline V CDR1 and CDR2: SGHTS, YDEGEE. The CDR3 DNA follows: TGTGCCAGCAGCCCGGGACTAGCCCATTTGACGGAGCAGTACTTC. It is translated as CASSPGLAHLTEQYF.

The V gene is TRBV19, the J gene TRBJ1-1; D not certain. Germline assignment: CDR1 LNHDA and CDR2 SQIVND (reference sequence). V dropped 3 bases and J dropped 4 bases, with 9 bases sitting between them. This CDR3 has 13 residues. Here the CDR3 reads CASSMGQSTEAFF. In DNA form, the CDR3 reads TGTGCCAGTAGTATGGGTCAGAGCACTGAAGCTTTCTTT. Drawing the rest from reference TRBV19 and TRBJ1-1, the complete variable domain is DGGITQSPKYLFRKEGQNVTLSCEQNLNHDAMYWYRQDPGQGLRLIYYSQIVNDFQKGDIAEGYSVSREKKESFPLTVTSAQKNPTAFYLCASSMGQSTEAFFGQGTRLTVV.

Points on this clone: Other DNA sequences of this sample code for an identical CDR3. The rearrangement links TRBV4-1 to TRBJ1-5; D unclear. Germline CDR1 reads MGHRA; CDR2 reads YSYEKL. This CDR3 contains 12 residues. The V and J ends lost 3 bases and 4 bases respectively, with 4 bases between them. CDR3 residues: CASSQENQPQHF. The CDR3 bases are TGCGCCAGCAGCCAGGAGAATCAGCCCCAGCATTTT.

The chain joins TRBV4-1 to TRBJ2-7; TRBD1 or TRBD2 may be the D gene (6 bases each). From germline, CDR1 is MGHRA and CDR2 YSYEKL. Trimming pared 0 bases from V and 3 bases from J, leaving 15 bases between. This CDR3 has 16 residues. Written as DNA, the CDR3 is TGCGCCAGCAGCCAAGAGGTAGGGGGGATCGGCTACGAGCAGTACTTC. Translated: CASSQEVGGIGYEQYF.

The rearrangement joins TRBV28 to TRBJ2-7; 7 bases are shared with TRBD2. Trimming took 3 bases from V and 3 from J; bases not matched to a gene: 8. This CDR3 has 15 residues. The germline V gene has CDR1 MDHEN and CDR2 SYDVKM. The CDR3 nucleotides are TGTGCCAGCAGTTTCCCCCGGGACTACCTCTACGAGCAGTACTTC. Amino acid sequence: CASSFPRDYLYEQYF.

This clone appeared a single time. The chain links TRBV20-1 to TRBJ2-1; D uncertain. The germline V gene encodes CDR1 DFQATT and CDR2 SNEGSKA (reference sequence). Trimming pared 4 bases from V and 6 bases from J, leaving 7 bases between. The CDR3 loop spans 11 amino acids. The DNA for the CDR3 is TGCAGTGCTATTGGTATCAATGAGCAGTTCTTC. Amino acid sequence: CSAIGINEQFF.